The next 5 T cell receptor beta chains were all read from a single sample in a study of shared clonotypes between healthy human individuals. Clones were sequenced by immunoSEQ multiplex PCR, and TCRdb holds only the in-frame ones, with some missing. The sample has around 1 million clones; approximately 80% are singletons. Sequencing was performed on memory CD4+ T cells sorted from blood. Subset noted: CD45RA-negative fraction. Source of these receptors: a man younger than 35 in good health.

CDR3 region: CASSPSRGGSGETQYF. The CDR3 DNA reads as TGCGCCAGCAGCCCCTCACGCGGGGGGAGCGGAGAGACCCAGTACTTC. The genes are TRBV5-1 and TRBJ2-5, with TRBD2 matching 8 bases. The CDR3 is 16 residues long. With 4 bases clipped from V and 4 bases from J, the junction kept 12 bases outside the gene matches. Germline values: CDR1 SGHRS, CDR2 YFSETQ.

The chain uses TRBV2 and TRBJ2-7; D gene uncertain. CDR1 SNHLY and CDR2 FYNNEI come from the germline V gene. V lost 5 bases to trimming and J lost 5 bases, with 7 bases between them. The CDR3 consists of 11 residues. This CDR3 is CASSLQHEQYF. The DNA for the CDR3 is TGTGCCAGCAGTCTACAACACGAGCAGTACTTC.

For this clone: Additional DNA sequences in this sample encode the identical CDR3. The V and J genes are TRBV9 and TRBJ2-3; D unclear. The CDR3 contains 14 residues. The germline gives CDR1 SGDLS, CDR2 YYNGEE. V lost 0 bases and J 1 base, leaving 6 bases between the germline ends. As DNA, the CDR3 is TGTGCCAGCAGCGTAGTTGGTGGCACAGATACGCAGTATTTT. This encodes CASSVVGGTDTQYF.

The V call is TRBV27, the J call TRBJ1-2; D is ambiguous. CDR3 length: 13 residues. V was shortened by 5 bases and J by 5 bases, with 12 bases between the two germline ends. Germline loops: CDR1 MNHEY, CDR2 SMNVEV (reference sequence). The CDR3, as DNA: TGTGCCAGCAGTCCCAACAGACTGTATGGCTACACCTTC. Translated, it gives CASSPNRLYGYTF.

This clone was seen only a few times. CDR3 DNA sequence: TGCGCCAGCACCATGGGTCCTGGCGGGGGGGCGGAGACCCAGTACTTC. Translated: CASTMGPGGGAETQYF. V is TRBV5-1 and J is TRBJ2-5, with 9 positions matching TRBD2. This CDR3 contains 16 residues. Germline V lookup: CDR1 SGHRS, CDR2 YFSETQ. V was clipped by 6 bases and J by 5 bases; unmatched bases: 14.